This T cell receptor beta chain was obtained from a study of T cells in Graves' hyperthyroidism and ophthalmopathy. Amplified TCR beta CDR3 regions came from RNA transcripts. An initial round of RT-PCR targeting the TCR CDR3 relied on the HTBI primer set. Each CDR3 protein gets one entry after TCRdb re-called the multiplex PCR reads with MiXCR. Among more than 300,000 distinct CDR3 sequences listed, roughly 14% were seen once. This clonotype was recorded many times. This CDR3 is 18 amino acids long. Germline V CDR1 and CDR2: LGHDT, YNNKEL (reference sequence). Unmatched junction bases numbered 13, after V lost 1 base and J lost 5 bases.

Source material: blood. The receptor comes from a woman in her 30s with Graves' ophthalmopathy. The rearrangement links TRBV3-1 to TRBJ2-5, with 10 bases matching TRBD2. The CDR3 sequence: CASSQVLAGSTQRETQYF. The CDR3 DNA reads as TGTGCCAGCAGCCAAGTACTAGCGGGGTCGACCCAACGGGAGACCCAGTACTTC.